One sample yielded the 27 T cell receptor beta chains listed below, sequenced in a study of cytomegalovirus exposure and HLA in healthy donors. The PCR made use of 60 Vbeta and 13 Jbeta primers. Generated by immunoSEQ multiplex PCR, the TCRdb table keeps only in-frame clones and is missing some. The sample gives around 80,000 clones, approximately 60% of which show up once; 4% to 4.5% is in the top ten. Sequenced material: PBMCs. The receptor set was obtained from a male donor in good health and CMV-seropositive.

J is TRBJ2-3 and V is TRBV7-6, with 8 bases that match TRBD2. Germline V gene lookup returns CDR1 SGHVS and CDR2 FNYEAQ. Losses at the gene ends were 5 bases for V and 4 bases for J; bases not matched to a gene: 8. The CDR3 has 15 residues. The CDR3 sequence: CASSLGASGSDTQYF. Here the CDR3 DNA reads TGTGCCAGCAGCCTGGGGGCTAGCGGGTCAGATACGCAGTATTTT.

The chain links TRBV5-4 to TRBJ2-6; 11 bases map to TRBD2. The germline V gene has CDR1 SGHNT and CDR2 YYREEE (reference sequence). The J segment lost 3 bases and the V segment lost 4 bases, leaving 15 bases of the junction unmatched. This CDR3 is 20 amino acids long. This CDR3 reads CASSPHQRLAGIGGANVLTF. The DNA for the CDR3 is TGTGCCAGCAGCCCTCACCAACGACTAGCGGGAATAGGTGGGGCCAACGTCCTGACTTTC.

In its sample, this clone was seen a few times. The chain recombines TRBV5-1 with TRBJ1-2; D not resolved. V gave up 2 bases and J gave up 8 bases, with 16 bases separating them. This CDR3 has 14 amino acids. Germline CDR1 reads SGHRS; CDR2 reads YFSETQ. CDR3 protein: CASSFSSSREGYTF. CDR3 nucleotides: TGCGCCAGCAGCTTTAGTTCCAGCCGGGAGGGCTACACCTTC.

The rearrangement joins TRBV28 to TRBJ1-5, with D maybe TRBD1 (6 bases). V dropped 5 bases and J dropped 9 bases, with 17 bases sitting between them. CDR1 is MDHEN and CDR2 is SYDVKM in the germline V gene. This CDR3 comprises 14 residues. The DNA of the CDR3 is TGTGCCAGCAGTCCCCTTAGGGGGGGTAGGCCCCAGCATTTT. Its translation: CASSPLRGGRPQHF.

This clone was counted a few times. V is TRBV28 and J is TRBJ2-1, with D possibly matching TRBD2 (5 bases). V lost 7 bases and J 8 bases, leaving 12 bases between the germline ends. CDR3 length equals 12 residues. Germline assignment: CDR1 MDHEN and CDR2 SYDVKM. The chain's CDR3 is CASTEGADEQFF. CDR3 sequence (DNA): TGTGCCAGCACCGAGGGAGCCGATGAGCAGTTCTTC. Combining the CDR3 with reference TRBV28 and TRBJ2-1 gives the whole variable domain DVKVTQSSRYLVKRTGEKVFLECVQDMDHENMFWYRQDPGLGLRLIYFSYDVKMKEKGDIPEGYSVSREKKERFSLILESASTNQTSMYLCASTEGADEQFFGPGTRLTVL.

This clone was observed a single time. J is TRBJ2-6 and V is TRBV5-1; D is perhaps TRBD1 (6 bases). Trimming stripped 5 bases from V and 0 bases from J, with 6 bases between. CDR1 is SGHRS and CDR2 is YFSETQ in the germline V gene. The CDR3 loop spans 14 amino acids. The CDR3 loop reads CASRDSSGANVLTF. The CDR3 DNA reads TGCGCCAGCAGGGACAGCTCTGGGGCCAACGTCCTGACTTTC.

This clone was detected only a few times. V usage is TRBV4-3 and J usage is TRBJ2-1; D gene uncertain. The germline gives CDR1 LGHNA, CDR2 YSLEER. CDR3 length equals 14 residues. Between the trimmed V and J ends, which lost 1 base and 9 bases, there was a span of 13 bases. The CDR3 reads CASSQGVSSGEQFF. DNA for the CDR3: TGCGCCAGCAGCCAAGGGGTCAGTTCGGGTGAGCAGTTCTTC.

The chain links TRBV5-6 to TRBJ1-1; D may be TRBD1 (6 bases). CDR3 length: 15 residues. Germline CDR1 reads SGHDT; CDR2 reads YYEEEE. Trimming took 5 bases from V and 5 from J, leaving 19 bases between them. The CDR3 sequence: CASSPGGAWGTEAFF. In DNA form, the CDR3 reads TGTGCCAGCAGTCCGGGGGGCGCCTGGGGAACTGAAGCTTTCTTT.

The J gene is TRBJ1-3, the V gene TRBV6-5; tentatively, D is TRBD1 (6 bases). Trimming pared 5 bases from V and 0 bases from J, leaving 11 bases between. The CDR3 totals 15 residues. The germline V gene has CDR1 MNHEY and CDR2 SVGAGI. CDR3 DNA sequence: TGTGCCAGCAGTCCGACAGGTTCCTCTGGAAACACCATATATTTT. This sequence encodes CASSPTGSSGNTIYF.

The J gene is TRBJ2-2, the V gene TRBV7-3; 7 bases are shared with TRBD1. The germline CDR1 and CDR2 sequences are SGHTA and FQGTGA. CDR3 size: 14 residues. V trimming: 3 bases; J trimming: 7 bases; junction bases outside the gene matches: 5. CDR3 nucleotides: TGTGCCAGCAGCTTCGGGACAGACAGCGGGGAGCTGTTTTTT. It yields the protein CASSFGTDSGELFF. The full variable domain, completed using reference TRBV7-3 and TRBJ2-2, is GAGVSQTPSNKVTEKGKYVELRCDPISGHTALYWYRQSLGQGPEFLIYFQGTGAADDSGLPNDRFFAVRPEGSVSTLKIQRTERGDSAVYLCASSFGTDSGELFFGEGSRLTVL.

The V and J genes are TRBV7-2 and TRBJ1-3, with unresolved D. This CDR3 region has 16 residues. V was shortened by 5 bases and J by 0 bases, with 14 bases between the two germline ends. The germline gives CDR1 SGHTA, CDR2 FQGNSA. This CDR3 is CASSPGSPSSGNTIYF. The CDR3 DNA is TGTGCCAGCAGCCCCGGGAGTCCGAGCTCTGGAAACACCATATATTTT.

The chain combines TRBV7-3 with TRBJ2-1; TRBD2 agrees at 10 bases. The ends lost 5 bases at V and 6 bases at J; junction bases unmatched: 7. This CDR3 region has 15 residues. Germline V gene data show CDR1 as SGHTA and CDR2 as FQGTGA. This chain's CDR3 is CASSPGLAAINEQFF. CDR3 DNA sequence: TGTGCCAGCAGCCCTGGACTAGCGGCAATCAATGAGCAGTTCTTC. Full variable domain (outside the CDR3, taken from reference TRBV7-3 and TRBJ2-1): GAGVSQTPSNKVTEKGKYVELRCDPISGHTALYWYRQSLGQGPEFLIYFQGTGAADDSGLPNDRFFAVRPEGSVSTLKIQRTERGDSAVYLCASSPGLAAINEQFFGPGTRLTVL.

This chain links TRBV7-7 with TRBJ2-2; 8 bases are a match to TRBD1. This CDR3 region has 15 residues. V was pared by 1 base and J by 6 bases, with 4 bases of the junction left unmatched. The V gene's germline CDR1 is SSHAT and CDR2 FNYEAQ (reference sequence). CDR3 region: CASSLGQGRAGELFF. In DNA form, the CDR3 reads TGTGCCAGCAGCTTAGGACAGGGGAGAGCCGGGGAGCTGTTTTTT.

This chain connects TRBV7-9 to TRBJ1-4; D remains ambiguous. This CDR3 contains 15 residues. The germline gives CDR1 SEHNR, CDR2 FQNEAQ (reference sequence). The germline V and J ends were trimmed by 5 bases and 0 bases, with 10 bases remaining between them. The CDR3 sequence: CASSRTASTNEKLFF. In DNA, the CDR3 is TGTGCCAGCAGCAGAACTGCCTCAACTAATGAAAAACTGTTTTTT.

The J gene is TRBJ2-7, the V gene TRBV19, with TRBD2 matching over 11 bases. V shed 5 bases, J shed 3 bases, and the junction held 6 bases outside the gene matches. Germline V gene data show CDR1 as LNHDA and CDR2 as SQIVND (reference sequence). This CDR3 comprises 15 residues. The CDR3 region has the DNA TGTGCCAGTAGTGGCGCCGGGACTAGCGGCTACGAGCAGTACTTC. Its protein product is CASSGAGTSGYEQYF.

This clone was counted only a few times. This chain connects TRBV14 to TRBJ2-7, with TRBD2 identical over 8 bases. The CDR3 has 14 amino acids. V gave up 2 bases and J gave up 5 bases; unmatched junction bases: 5. CDR1 SGHDN and CDR2 FVKESK come from the germline V gene. CDR3 coding DNA: TGTGCCAGCAGCCAACTTTCGGGGGGGCACGAGCAGTACTTC. This codes for CASSQLSGGHEQYF. Based on the CDR3 plus reference TRBV14 and TRBJ2-7, the full variable domain is EAGVTQFPSHSVIEKGQTVTLRCDPISGHDNLYWYRRVMGKEIKFLLHFVKESKQDESGMPNNRFLAERTGGTYSTLKVQPAELEDSGVYFCASSQLSGGHEQYFGPGTRLTVT.

This sequence joins TRBV6-6 and TRBJ2-7; possibly TRBD1 for D (7 bases). Germline CDR1 MNHNY, CDR2 SVGAGI (reference sequence). The CDR3 runs 13 residues. Trimming stripped 2 bases from V and 5 bases from J, with 10 bases between. The CDR3 region is CASSYVRGDEQYF. The DNA of the CDR3 is TGTGCCAGCAGTTACGTCAGGGGGGACGAGCAGTACTTC.

The rearrangement joins TRBV6-5 to TRBJ2-3; 8 bases align to TRBD2. Germline lookup yields CDR1 MNHEY and CDR2 SVGAGI. The V and J ends lost 2 bases and 2 bases, in that order; junction bases with no gene match: 6. The CDR3 is 16 residues long. The CDR3 loop reads CASSYTSGGATDTQYF. For the CDR3, the DNA is TGTGCCAGCAGTTACACCTCCGGGGGGGCCACAGATACGCAGTATTTT.

The rearrangement joins TRBV7-2 to TRBJ2-7, with D uncertain. Germline CDR1 and CDR2: SGHTA and FQGNSA. V was shortened by 1 base and J by 3 bases, with 10 bases between the two germline ends. The CDR3 totals 14 residues. This chain's CDR3 is CASSLGGVNYEQYF. The CDR3 region has the DNA TGTGCCAGCAGCTTAGGAGGCGTCAACTACGAGCAGTACTTC. Full variable domain (missing parts from reference TRBV7-2 and TRBJ2-7): GAGVSQSPSNKVTEKGKDVELRCDPISGHTALYWYRQSLGQGLEFLIYFQGNSAPDKSGLPSDRFSAERTGGSVSTLTIQRTQQEDSAVYLCASSLGGVNYEQYFGPGTRLTVT.

CDR3: CASSLQQNYGYTF. The CDR3 region has the DNA TGTGCCAGCAGTTTACAACAGAACTATGGCTACACCTTC. The chain has TRBV27 and TRBJ1-2, with D unclear. Trimming removed 2 bases at V and 2 bases at J, with 6 bases between. Germline-derived CDR1 and CDR2 are MNHEY and SMNVEV (reference sequence). The CDR3 extends over 13 amino acids.

The chain has TRBV28 and TRBJ2-4, with D hard to call. This CDR3 is 16 amino acids long. Germline V gene sequence: CDR1 MDHEN, CDR2 SYDVKM. Trimming removed 3 bases from V and 0 bases from J, with 12 bases in between. The CDR3 is CASSFTHSLAKNIQYF. The CDR3 coding sequence is TGTGCCAGCAGTTTTACGCACTCCCTAGCCAAAAACATTCAGTACTTC.

There are a few counts of this clone. This chain joins TRBV9 and TRBJ1-6; D remains ambiguous. In germline, CDR1 is SGDLS, CDR2 YYNGEE. This CDR3 has 15 amino acids. V shed 1 base and J shed 0 bases, with 5 bases lying between them. The CDR3 region is CASSVTTSYNSPLHF. CDR3 bases: TGTGCCAGCAGCGTAACAACCTCCTATAATTCACCCCTCCACTTT.

This chain joins TRBV29-1 and TRBJ2-3; 7 bases are shared with TRBD1. V was pared by 4 bases and J by 2 bases, with 9 bases of the junction left unmatched. Germline CDR1 and CDR2: SQVTM and ANQGSEA. This CDR3 is built from 15 residues. CDR3 loop: CSVVPGQIPTDTQYF. The CDR3 DNA reads TGCAGCGTTGTCCCGGGACAGATACCCACAGATACGCAGTATTTT.

This sequence joins TRBV30 and TRBJ1-4; 9 positions agree with TRBD1. V lost 3 bases and J lost 8; bases outside the gene matches: 10. The CDR3 is 15 amino acids. Germline CDR1 GTSNPN, CDR2 SVGIG (reference sequence). The CDR3 loop is CAWSPPGQGGEKLFF. DNA of the CDR3: TGTGCCTGGAGCCCTCCGGGACAGGGAGGGGAAAAACTGTTTTTT. Combining the CDR3 with reference TRBV30 and TRBJ1-4 gives the whole variable domain SQTIHQWPATLVQPVGSPLSLECTVEGTSNPNLYWYRQAAGRGLQLLFYSVGIGQISSEVPQNLSASRPQDRQFILSSKKLLLSDSGFYLCAWSPPGQGGEKLFFGSGTQLSVL.

This chain joins TRBV9 and TRBJ2-7; D is perhaps TRBD2 (5 bases). The V and J ends lost 0 bases and 0 bases respectively, with 13 bases between them. The germline V gene encodes CDR1 SGDLS and CDR2 YYNGEE. The CDR3 has 16 amino acids. The DNA of the CDR3 is TGTGCCAGCAGCGTAGTAGCAGCGGCGAGCTCCTACGAGCAGTACTTC. It encodes CASSVVAAASSYEQYF.

This clone appeared a few times. This chain connects TRBV9 to TRBJ2-6, with a possible D match to TRBD2 (6 bases). Per germline, CDR1 SGDLS and CDR2 YYNGEE. This CDR3 spans 16 amino acids. The ends were cut back, 3 bases at V and 0 bases at J, with 10 bases in the middle. This CDR3 is CASSGGGASGANVLTF. The CDR3, as DNA: TGTGCCAGCAGCGGCGGCGGGGCCTCTGGGGCCAACGTCCTGACTTTC.

The V gene is TRBV5-1, the J gene TRBJ1-4, with 10 bases fitting TRBD1. V was clipped by 4 bases and J by 3 bases; unmatched bases: 6. CDR3 length: 16 residues. Germline CDR1 and CDR2: SGHRS and YFSETQ. CDR3 coding DNA: TGCGCCAGCAGCAAGGACAGGGGGGGCTCTAATGAAAAACTGTTTTTT. It specifies CASSKDRGGSNEKLFF.